This entry concerns a single T cell receptor (beta chain). Its antigen remains unidentified. This sample stems from a study of a mutant IDH1 vaccine in newly diagnosed glioma. The wider study: The initiation of vaccination occurred 4-6 weeks after radiotherapy alone, or with temozolomide cycles.

Time point here: week 35, safety follow-up. Topical imiquimod accompanied each vaccine dose, which consisted of 300 ug of mutant IDH1 20-mer peptide. V was cut by 1 base and J by 0 bases, with 23 bases left in between. Per germline, CDR1 SGDLS and CDR2 YYNGEE. This CDR3 is 21 amino acids long. This table comes from immunoSEQ multiplex PCR, and its TCRdb copy is limited to in-frame clones, with some not included. The data hold about 68,000 clones, with approximately 81% observed a single time. The sample was PBMCs, taken from a glioma patient whose treatment included an IDH1 peptide vaccine. The chain combines TRBV9 with TRBJ2-6; D might be TRBD1 (7 bases). The origin of this receptor is a man aged 18 to 29 with glioma. The CDR3 is CASSVWGLGWQGDSGANVLTF. CDR3 nucleotides: TGTGCCAGCAGCGTATGGGGACTGGGTTGGCAGGGGGACTCTGGGGCCAACGTCCTGACTTTC.